A single sample gave rise to the 31 T cell receptor beta chains below, sequenced in a study of regulatory T cells in long-lasting Graves disease. In building TCR beta libraries, iRepertoire HTBI primers were used together with Arm-PCR of CDR3 regions. MiXCR, applied by TCRdb to the multiplex PCR reads, yields one record per CDR3 protein. The sample consists of about 300,000 distinct CDR3 sequences, about 20% of them appearing once. Time point noted: newly diagnosed GD, antithyroid drugs for less than 3 months. Following extraction of RNA from PBMCs, that RNA was used to make the TCR library. The sequenced sample was peripheral blood mononuclear cells (PBMCs), obtained at new diagnosis, from a patient treated with antithyroid drugs. Receptor source: a female donor with Graves disease.

Only a few counts were recorded for this clonotype. The V and J genes are TRBV28 and TRBJ1-1; maybe TRBD1 (5 bases). The CDR3 is 14 residues long. CDR1 and CDR2 (germline): MDHEN, SYDVKM. V dropped 5 bases and J dropped 1 base, with 11 bases sitting between them. The CDR3 spells CASSLRTTNTEAFF. The DNA of the CDR3 is TGTGCCAGCAGTCTACGGACAACGAACACTGAAGCTTTCTTT.

V usage is TRBV3-1 and J usage is TRBJ2-5, with TRBD1 as a possible D gene (6 bases). CDR1 is LGHDT and CDR2 is YNNKEL in the germline V gene (reference sequence). CDR3 length: 15 residues. V lost 5 bases and J 0 bases, leaving 13 bases between the germline ends. CDR3 coding DNA: TGTGCCAGCAGCTTGGACAGCCCTTACCAAGAGACCCAGTACTTC. Its translation: CASSLDSPYQETQYF.

The chain is built from TRBV2 and TRBJ2-4; 9 bases are a match to TRBD1. The junction had 5 bases not matched to a gene; V was cut back by 5 bases and J by 0 bases. CDR1 is SNHLY, CDR2 FYNNEI, per germline. The CDR3 runs 16 residues. The DNA of the CDR3 is TGTGCCAGCAGTTGGACAGGGGCGGGAGCCAAAAACATTCAGTACTTC. It yields the protein CASSWTGAGAKNIQYF. The full variable domain, its missing parts supplied by reference TRBV2 and TRBJ2-4, is EPEVTQTPSHQVTQMGQEVILRCVPISNHLYFYWYRQILGQKVEFLVSFYNNEISEKSEIFDDQFSVERPDGSNFTLKIRSTKLEDSAMYFCASSWTGAGAKNIQYFGAGTRLSVL.

This clonotype was seen only a few times. The gene calls are TRBV5-1 and TRBJ2-5; D is ambiguous. Germline V gene sequence: CDR1 SGHRS, CDR2 YFSETQ. Trimming took 1 base from V and 4 from J, leaving 8 bases between them. The CDR3 contains 13 residues. CDR3 protein: CASSLWAVETQYF. Here the CDR3 DNA reads TGCGCCAGCAGCTTGTGGGCAGTAGAGACCCAGTACTTC.

CDR3 sequence: CASSLSSSGGTGELFF. The CDR3 bases are TGCGCCAGCAGCTTGAGTTCTAGCGGGGGAACCGGGGAGCTGTTTTTT. The gene calls are TRBV5-1 and TRBJ2-2; 10 nucleotides agree with TRBD2. This CDR3 region has 16 residues. CDR1 and CDR2 (germline): SGHRS, YFSETQ. After removal of 1 base from V and 5 bases from J, the junction contained 5 bases not matched to a gene.

This clonotype was detected only a few times. The V call is TRBV11-2, the J call TRBJ2-3, with 10 nucleotides matching TRBD2. This CDR3 is built from 16 residues. The V gene's germline CDR1 is SGHAT and CDR2 FQNNGV. The junction had 8 bases not matched to a gene; V was cut back by 6 bases and J by 2 bases. The DNA of the CDR3 is TGTGCCAGCAGTTTTTCTAGCGGGAGCCTCACAGATACGCAGTATTTT. It encodes CASSFSSGSLTDTQYF.

This clonotype was seen only a few times. A read error is possible here, since a much larger clone lies one base away. The V call is TRBV27, the J call TRBJ1-2; D is possibly TRBD1 (5 bases). Germline loops: CDR1 MNHEY, CDR2 SMNVEV (reference sequence). Trimming removed 7 bases at V and 2 bases at J, with 17 bases between. The CDR3 is 15 residues long. CDR3 sequence reads: CASKRTWTMNYGYTF. CDR3 in DNA: TGTGCCAGCAAACGGACATGGACTATGAACTATGGCTACACCTTC.

This clonotype was observed many times. The J gene is TRBJ2-7, the V gene TRBV6-1; 9 positions agree with TRBD2. Germline trimming cut 6 bases from V and 4 bases from J; bases unmatched to any gene: 7. Per germline, CDR1 MNHNS and CDR2 SASEGT. The CDR3 consists of 14 residues. The CDR3 protein is CASSGSSGTYEQYF. The CDR3 DNA reads TGTGCCAGCAGCGGGTCTAGCGGGACTTACGAGCAGTACTTC.

This clonotype was found many times. This chain links TRBV13 with TRBJ1-2, with 11 positions matching TRBD1. Germline CDR1 PRHDT, CDR2 FYEKMQ (reference sequence). V was clipped by 5 bases and J by 4 bases; unmatched bases: 3. CDR3 size: 14 residues. The DNA for the CDR3 is TGTGCCAGCAGCCAGGGGACAGGGGGCTATGGCTACACCTTC. Translated, it gives CASSQGTGGYGYTF.

This clonotype showed up many times. The gene calls are TRBV11-3 and TRBJ2-1, with TRBD1 matching over 9 bases. The CDR3 consists of 20 residues. Germline loops: CDR1 SGHNT, CDR2 YENEEA. V was clipped by 0 bases and J by 4 bases; unmatched bases: 16. CDR3 residues: CASSLEGRWRDRETYNEQFF. The CDR3 coding sequence is TGTGCCAGCAGCTTAGAGGGGAGATGGAGGGACAGGGAGACGTACAATGAGCAGTTCTTC.

The CDR3 DNA sequence: TGTGCCAGCAGCCTGGACAGTCCGTACAATGAGCAGTTCTTC. Its translation: CASSLDSPYNEQFF. The genes are TRBV11-2 and TRBJ2-1; D might be TRBD1 (6 bases). V dropped 5 bases and J dropped 4 bases, with 12 bases sitting between them. Per the germline V gene, CDR1 is SGHAT and CDR2 is FQNNGV. CDR3 length: 14 amino acids.

Concerning this clonotype itself: This clone may be a read error of a much larger clone one base away. The rearrangement uses TRBV4-1 and TRBJ2-5; 10 bases map to TRBD2. After removal of 6 bases from V and 5 bases from J, the junction contained 12 bases not matched to a gene. The CDR3 loop spans 16 amino acids. Germline lookup yields CDR1 MGHRA and CDR2 YSYEKL. This CDR3 reads CASRLASGRAAETQYF. DNA for the CDR3: TGCGCCAGCAGGCTTGCCAGCGGGAGGGCCGCGGAGACCCAGTACTTC.

This clonotype has a count of ten or more. J is TRBJ2-1 and V is TRBV10-2, with TRBD2 matching over 8 bases. The J call is uncertain, as TRBJ2-5 better fits the DNA end. Germline CDR1 is WSHSY and CDR2 is SAAADI. This CDR3 spans 13 amino acids. Here the CDR3 DNA reads TGCGCCAGCAGAACCGGGACTAGGGAGACCCAGTACTTC. This sequence encodes CASRTGTRETQYF.

The sample holds many counts of this clonotype. The chain combines TRBV24-1 with TRBJ2-1, with 7 bases matching TRBD1. Germline CDR1 reads KGHDR; CDR2 reads SFDVKD. The CDR3 length is 16 residues. V was clipped by 3 bases and J by 4 bases; unmatched bases: 8. CDR3 DNA: TGTGCCACCAGTGATCCCAGGGGGATAGGTTACAATGAGCAGTTCTTC. Protein sequence: CATSDPRGIGYNEQFF.

The table lists this clonotype with many counts. This chain links TRBV7-9 with TRBJ1-5; D gene unclear. CDR1 is SEHNR, CDR2 FQNEAQ, per germline (reference sequence). The CDR3 loop spans 13 amino acids. V lost 2 bases and J lost 7, with 9 bases in between. The CDR3 is CASSLREGQPQHF. CDR3 sequence (DNA): TGTGCCAGCAGCTTAAGGGAAGGGCAGCCCCAGCATTTT.

The J gene is TRBJ2-1, the V gene TRBV19; D may correspond to TRBD1 or TRBD2 (5 bases each). The V and J ends lost 5 bases and 9 bases respectively, with 20 bases between them. The CDR3 totals 15 residues. Germline V lookup: CDR1 LNHDA, CDR2 SQIVND (reference sequence). The CDR3 coding sequence is TGTGCCAGTAGTTCGGGGCGCAGGCAGGTCTCTGAGCAGTTCTTC. Its protein is CASSSGRRQVSEQFF.

V gene TRBV28 combines with J gene TRBJ1-2; the match to TRBD1 covers 9 bases. The CDR3 totals 15 residues. The ends lost 2 bases at V and 6 bases at J; junction bases unmatched: 7. The germline gives CDR1 MDHEN, CDR2 SYDVKM. CDR3 nucleotide sequence: TGTGCCAGCAGTTTACCCGGGACAGGGATGAATGGCTACACCTTC. This encodes CASSLPGTGMNGYTF.

This clonotype was counted a single time. With a much larger clone just one base away, this may be a read error. V usage is TRBV28 and J usage is TRBJ2-5, with D maybe TRBD2 (6 bases). V gave up 6 bases and J gave up 2 bases, with 16 bases separating them. Germline V gives CDR1 MDHEN, CDR2 SYDVKM. The CDR3 is 15 amino acids. CDR3 in DNA: TGTGCCAGCAGCGTAGGGGAGGTCAAACAAGAGACCCAGTACTTC. It yields the protein CASSVGEVKQETQYF.

This clonotype was counted between two and nine times. J is TRBJ1-4 and V is TRBV10-3; TRBD1 matches 10 bases. The J segment lost 7 bases and the V segment lost 10 bases, leaving 9 bases of the junction unmatched. CDR1 and CDR2 from the germline V gene are ENHRY and SYGVKD. CDR3 size: 14 residues. The DNA for the CDR3 is TGTGCCACCTTTGAGGGGACAGGGGCTGAAAAACTGTTTTTT. Amino acids: CATFEGTGAEKLFF.

This chain uses TRBV19 with TRBJ1-6; D may be TRBD1 (5 bases). Germline V gives CDR1 LNHDA, CDR2 SQIVND (reference sequence). The CDR3 has 16 amino acids. V was pared by 6 bases and J by 10 bases, with 22 bases between. CDR3 residues: CASSLTEGKERSPLHF. The CDR3 DNA follows: TGTGCCAGTAGCTTAACGGAGGGGAAGGAAAGATCACCCCTCCACTTT. The variable domain in full, completed from reference TRBV19 and TRBJ1-6, reads DGGITQSPKYLFRKEGQNVTLSCEQNLNHDAMYWYRQDPGQGLRLIYYSQIVNDFQKGDIAEGYSVSREKKESFPLTVTSAQKNPTAFYLCASSLTEGKERSPLHFGNGTRLTVT.

A few counts support this clonotype. A much larger clone sits a single nucleotide away, making a read error possible. The rearrangement joins TRBV6-2 or TRBV6-3 to TRBJ1-5; D is perhaps TRBD1 (5 bases). This CDR3 comprises 16 residues. V lost 6 bases to trimming and J lost 3 bases, with 18 bases between them. Germline assignment: CDR1 MNHEY and CDR2 SVGEGT. CDR3 sequence reads: CASSRGDGGTNQPQHF. The DNA for the CDR3 is TGTGCCAGCAGCAGAGGGGACGGGGGTACCAATCAGCCCCAGCATTTT.

As regards this clonotype: Given a far larger clone just one base away, this is likely a sequencing read error. The chain carries TRBV11-2 and TRBJ2-3; D ambiguous. TRBJ1-5 matches the DNA end more closely, so the J call is doubtful. The CDR3 consists of 15 residues. CDR1 is SGHAT and CDR2 is FQNNGV in the germline V gene. In DNA form, the CDR3 reads TGTGCCAGCAGTGAAGGACTAGCGGACTCGAGTACGCAGCATTTT. It codes for CASSEGLADSSTQHF.

V usage is TRBV12-3 or TRBV12-4 and J usage is TRBJ1-5; 8 bases are a match to TRBD1. J lost 6 bases, V lost 8 bases, and 6 bases had no gene match. The CDR3 is 13 residues long. This CDR3 is CASRQGTAQPQHF. The CDR3 coding sequence is TGTGCCAGCCGACAGGGGACGGCTCAGCCCCAGCATTTT.

This clonotype occurred a few times. V and J are TRBV10-2 and TRBJ2-7; 8 nucleotides agree with TRBD2. CDR1 and CDR2 (germline): WSHSY, SAAADI. Trimming at V came to 3 bases and at J to 2 bases, leaving 12 bases not matched to a gene. This CDR3 comprises 17 residues. This CDR3 is CASSDSLSPGGTYEQYF. The CDR3 nucleotides read TGCGCCAGCAGTGACTCCCTCTCCCCGGGAGGGACCTACGAGCAGTACTTC.

CDR3 residues: CASSSTGTGGANYEQYF. The CDR3 DNA reads as TGCGCCAGCAGCTCCACCGGGACAGGGGGCGCAAACTACGAGCAGTACTTC. This rearrangement joins TRBV5-1 to TRBJ2-7; 12 bases align to TRBD1. J gave up 3 bases and V 3 bases, and 10 bases lay outside the gene matches. Germline V lookup: CDR1 SGHRS, CDR2 YFSETQ. The CDR3 sequence is 17 residues long.

This clonotype was seen a handful of times. This chain connects TRBV27 to TRBJ1-6; 7 bases are shared with TRBD1. Unmatched junction bases numbered 8, after V lost 0 bases and J lost 9 bases. CDR3 size: 16 residues. CDR1 MNHEY and CDR2 SMNVEV come from the germline V gene (reference sequence). The CDR3 loop is CASSLSSRQGASPLHF. CDR3 sequence (DNA): TGTGCCAGCAGTTTATCCTCTCGACAGGGCGCTTCACCCCTCCACTTT.

V is TRBV20-1 and J is TRBJ2-7; 11 nucleotides align to TRBD1. The CDR3 length is 13 residues. Trimming at V came to 6 bases and at J to 2 bases, leaving 3 bases not matched to a gene. Germline V gene sequence: CDR1 DFQATT, CDR2 SNEGSKA (reference sequence). The CDR3 is CSARTGGAYEQYF. The CDR3 DNA sequence: TGCAGTGCCCGGACAGGGGGCGCCTACGAGCAGTACTTC.

This clonotype was found many times. The V gene is TRBV30, the J gene TRBJ1-5; D gene ambiguous. This CDR3 is built from 14 residues. V gave up 0 bases and J gave up 3 bases, with 9 bases separating them. The germline V gene has CDR1 GTSNPN and CDR2 SVGIG (reference sequence). The CDR3 loop reads CAWSVQAYNQPQHF. As DNA, the CDR3 is TGTGCCTGGAGTGTCCAGGCATACAATCAGCCCCAGCATTTT.

Ten or more counts support this clonotype. This chain joins TRBV12-3 or TRBV12-4 and TRBJ2-1; TRBD2 might be the D (5 bases). V lost 5 bases to trimming and J lost 9 bases, with 23 bases between them. This CDR3 region has 16 residues. As DNA, the CDR3 is TGTGCCAGCAGTCAGACCGCGGGTGTAACCGTGGGTGAGCAGTTCTTC. Protein product: CASSQTAGVTVGEQFF.

As to this clonotype: A clone one base away is much larger, so this may be a read error. This rearrangement joins TRBV6-2 or TRBV6-3 to TRBJ2-1, with D tentatively TRBD1 or TRBD2 (5 bases each). This CDR3 has 20 residues. Deletions cut 0 bases from V and 0 bases from J, with 21 bases between. Germline assignment: CDR1 MNHEY and CDR2 SVGEGT. CDR3 residues: CASSYSVNHRDQSSYNEQFF. Here the CDR3 DNA reads TGTGCCAGCAGTTACTCGGTAAACCACCGGGACCAAAGCTCCTACAATGAGCAGTTCTTC.

A few counts support this clonotype. This chain links TRBV9 with TRBJ2-3, with 9 bases lining up with TRBD2. CDR1 is SGDLS and CDR2 is YYNGEE in the germline V gene. V trimming: 3 bases; J trimming: 3 bases; junction bases outside the gene matches: 8. CDR3 length: 16 residues. DNA for the CDR3: TGTGCCAGCAGCGGACATAGCGGGAGCGGGACAGATACGCAGTATTTT. This encodes CASSGHSGSGTDTQYF.